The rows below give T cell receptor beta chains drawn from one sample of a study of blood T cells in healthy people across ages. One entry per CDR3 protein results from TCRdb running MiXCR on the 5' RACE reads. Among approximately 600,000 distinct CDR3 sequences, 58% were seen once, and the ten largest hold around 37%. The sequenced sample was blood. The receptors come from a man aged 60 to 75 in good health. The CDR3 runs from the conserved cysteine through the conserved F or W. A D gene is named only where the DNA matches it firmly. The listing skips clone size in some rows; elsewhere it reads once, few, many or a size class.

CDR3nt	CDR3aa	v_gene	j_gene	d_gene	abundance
TGTGCCAGCAGCTTATTACTAGCGGGGGGTTACGAGCAGTACTTC	CASSLLLAGGYEQYF	TRBV7-2	TRBJ2-7	TRBD2	NA
TGTGCCAGCAGAACGCCTATTGGGCTGGGGGACTATGGCTACACCTTC	CASRTPIGLGDYGYTF	TRBV6-5	TRBJ1-2	NA	NA
TGTGCCATCGGGGGAAGCACAGATACGCAGTATTTT	CAIGGSTDTQYF	TRBV10-3	TRBJ2-3	NA	NA
TGTGCCAGCAGTCCCTACGGACAGGGTGATGAAAAACTGTTTTTT	CASSPYGQGDEKLFF	TRBV6-6	TRBJ1-4	TRBD1	few
TGCGCCAGCAGCCCCTTGGCGGGGGGGCCTGCTGAGCAGTTCTTC	CASSPLAGGPAEQFF	TRBV5-1	TRBJ2-1	TRBD2	NA
TGTGCCATCAGTCCTGGACAGGGGGAATATGGCTACACCTTC	CAISPGQGEYGYTF	TRBV10-3	TRBJ1-2	TRBD1	few
TGTGCCAGCAGTACCTCAGATCGCGGGGCGAGCACAGATACGCAGTATTTT	CASSTSDRGASTDTQYF	TRBV28	TRBJ2-3	NA	NA
TGTGCCAGCAAGACACTAGCGGGGGGGCTTTTGGAGACCCAGTACTTC	CASKTLAGGLLETQYF	TRBV21-1	TRBJ2-5	NA	NA
TGTGCCAGCAGCCCCCTCCTCTCCTACGAGCAGTACTTC	CASSPLLSYEQYF	TRBV11-2	TRBJ2-7	NA	many
TGCAGTGCTAGAGAGAAGGGCAATCAGCCCCAGCATTTT	CSAREKGNQPQHF	TRBV20-1	TRBJ1-5	NA	NA
TGTGCCAGCAGCCAAGGAATTCCCGATACGCAGTATTTT	CASSQGIPDTQYF	TRBV4-2	TRBJ2-3	NA	once
TGTGCCAGCAGCTACGGGGTCGGGGAGCTGTTTTTT	CASSYGVGELFF	TRBV12-3/TRBV12-4	TRBJ2-2	NA	NA
TGTGCCAGCAGCTTGGGGCCGGAAACTAATGAAAAACTGTTTTTT	CASSLGPETNEKLFF	TRBV5-5	TRBJ1-4	NA	NA
TGCAGCGTGGGGGGACTAGCGGGGGCCTCCATTCAGTACTTC	CSVGGLAGASIQYF	TRBV29-1	TRBJ2-4	TRBD2	many
TGTGCCAGCAGCCAAGAAGCAGGGGGGCGCTACGAGCAGTACTTC	CASSQEAGGRYEQYF	TRBV4-2	TRBJ2-7	NA	NA
TGTGCCAGCCAACCGAAGGAGGCCGGGGAGCTGTTTTTT	CASQPKEAGELFF	TRBV12-3/TRBV12-4	TRBJ2-2	NA	NA
TGTGCCACCGGCAGAGCCGGGCCGGAAAAAAACATTCAGTACTTC	CATGRAGPEKNIQYF	TRBV15	TRBJ2-4	NA	NA
TGCGCCAGCAACGCGGGATCTGGCGAGCAGTACTTC	CASNAGSGEQYF	TRBV5-1	TRBJ2-7	NA	NA
TGTGCCAGCAGCGAGGGTACAAAGAACACCGGGGAGCTGTTTTTT	CASSEGTKNTGELFF	TRBV21-1	TRBJ2-2	NA	NA
TGCAGTGCTAAACGCCTGACTAGCGGGGAATATAATGAGCAGTTCTTC	CSAKRLTSGEYNEQFF	TRBV20-1	TRBJ2-1	TRBD2	NA
TGTGCCAGCAGCTTAGCCTCGAACAGGTCCTACGAGCAGTACTTC	CASSLASNRSYEQYF	TRBV7-2	TRBJ2-7	NA	few
TGTGCCAGTACCGAAAGGGGAAAATGGACTGAAGCTTTCTTT	CASTERGKWTEAFF	TRBV27	TRBJ1-1	NA	NA
TGTGCCAGCAGTTACTTGAGCGGGGCGGATAACTATGGCTACACCTTC	CASSYLSGADNYGYTF	TRBV6-5	TRBJ1-2	NA	NA
TGTGCCAGCAGCAGCAAAGTCGAGACGGGGGGGCAATACGGAGTGGGGCAAGAGACCCAGTACTTC	CASSSKVETGGQYGVGQETQYF	TRBV21-1	TRBJ2-5	NA	NA
TGTGCCAGCAGCCAGGGACAGGGGGCAAGCAATCAGCCCCAGCATTTT	CASSQGQGASNQPQHF	TRBV3-1	TRBJ1-5	TRBD1	once
TGCAGTGCTAGACCTAGCGGGGGATCCCTATGGGCCCAGTACTTC	CSARPSGGSLWAQYF	TRBV20-1	TRBJ2-5	TRBD2	many
TGTGCCAGCAGCCGCGGGGGGGCCCGAACAGATACGCAGTATTTT	CASSRGGARTDTQYF	TRBV7-2	TRBJ2-3	TRBD2	NA
TGTGCCATCAGTGAGCGACAGGGGGAATGGACTGAAGCTTTCTTT	CAISERQGEWTEAFF	TRBV10-3	TRBJ1-1	TRBD1	few
TGCAGCGCACTGGAGCCGCGGGGGGGCCAGGACATTCAGTACTTC	CSALEPRGGQDIQYF	TRBV29-1	TRBJ2-4	TRBD2	few
TGTGCCAGCTCACAGACAGGGAACACTGAAGCTTTCTTT	CASSQTGNTEAFF	TRBV3-1	TRBJ1-1	NA	NA
TGTGCCAGCAGCTTGGTAGGGGGATCGGATCAGCCCCAGCATTTT	CASSLVGGSDQPQHF	TRBV5-5	TRBJ1-5	NA	NA
TGTGCCAGCAGCCCCGAGGCCAATTTCTACGAGCAGTACTTC	CASSPEANFYEQYF	TRBV7-9	TRBJ2-7	NA	many
TGTGCCAGCAGCTTAGCGGTGGGGGGAAGCAACAATGAGCAGTTCTTC	CASSLAVGGSNNEQFF	TRBV7-8	TRBJ2-1	NA	few
TGTGCCAGCAGTCTCAGGGACTCTGGGGCCAACGTCCTGACTTTC	CASSLRDSGANVLTF	TRBV6-2/TRBV6-3	TRBJ2-6	NA	few
TGCGCCAGCAGCTTAGTCACCAACGAGCAGTACTTC	CASSLVTNEQYF	TRBV7-9	TRBJ2-7	NA	NA
TGTGCCACCCAAGGGGGGGGCCCCACAGATACGCAGTATTTT	CATQGGGPTDTQYF	TRBV6-5	TRBJ2-3	NA	NA
TGCAGTGCTAGCAGGGGGACAGGGGTCTACGAGCAGTACTTC	CSASRGTGVYEQYF	TRBV20-1	TRBJ2-7	TRBD1	NA
TGTGCCAGAAGAGGCTCTGGGGCCAACGTCCTGACTTTC	CARRGSGANVLTF	TRBV2	TRBJ2-6	NA	once
TGTGCCAGCAGTCCTATCAGGGGGTACCAAGAGACCCAGTACTTC	CASSPIRGYQETQYF	TRBV2	TRBJ2-5	TRBD1	NA
TGTGCCAGCAGCTTAACACCAGGTGGCTACGAGCAGTACTTC	CASSLTPGGYEQYF	TRBV7-2	TRBJ2-7	NA	few
TGTGCCAGCAGCCCACAGGGGGCGCAGATTGAGACCCAGTACTTC	CASSPQGAQIETQYF	TRBV6-6	TRBJ2-5	TRBD1	few
TGTGCCAGCAGCCTGCGGGGAGGGGGAGTTCGTGGCTACACCTTC	CASSLRGGGVRGYTF	TRBV7-2	TRBJ1-2	NA	NA
TGTGCCAGCGGGGGGACTAGCGGGACAGATACGCAGTATTTT	CASGGTSGTDTQYF	TRBV12-3/TRBV12-4	TRBJ2-3	TRBD2	NA